A single sample is the source of the 14 T cell receptor beta chains below, sequenced in a study of PD-L1 blockade in urothelial cancer. Measured with immunoSEQ multiplex PCR; TCRdb has only the in-frame clones, and not every one. The table lists tens of thousands of clones, about 80% of them singletons. The sample here was PBMCs, taken around atezolizumab (anti-PD-L1) treatment. Receptors were obtained from a man aged 70 or older with urothelial cancer.

The chain recombines TRBV19 with TRBJ1-6; D not certain. The CDR3 covers 13 residues. Germline V lookup: CDR1 LNHDA, CDR2 SQIVND (reference sequence). Trimming took off 2 bases at V and 10 bases at J, with 9 bases between the two ends. CDR3 in amino acids: CASSITGGSPLHF. DNA for the CDR3: TGTGCCAGTAGTATAACGGGAGGCTCACCCCTCCACTTT.

The rearrangement uses TRBV6-6 and TRBJ1-2; TRBD1 is a possible D gene (6 bases). The CDR3 loop spans 16 amino acids. Per the germline V gene, CDR1 is MNHNY and CDR2 is SVGAGI (reference sequence). V was pared by 0 bases and J by 5 bases, with 16 bases between. DNA of the CDR3: TGTGCCAGCAGTTACTCCGGGCAGGGGATCGGGTATGGCTACACCTTC. Translated: CASSYSGQGIGYGYTF.

About this clone itself: An end of the junction does not agree with germline; a read error may underlie this. V usage is TRBV5-6 and J usage is TRBJ2-1; 8 bases are a match to TRBD2. Germline V gene data show CDR1 as SGHDT and CDR2 as YYEEEE. This CDR3 region has 13 residues. DNA of the CDR3: TGTGCCAGCAGCGGACTATCTGCGGGAGGATTAATCTTC. Amino acid sequence: CASSGLSAGGLIF. Supplemented by reference TRBV5-6 and TRBJ2-1, the full variable domain reads DAGVTQSPTHLIKTRGQQVTLRCSPKSGHDTVSWYQQALGQGPQFIFQYYEEEERQRGNFPDRFSGHQFPNYSSELNVNALLLGDSALYLCASSGLSAGGLIFGPGTRLTVL.

Comment on this clone: An end of the junction differs from the germline gene, which may be a read error. The DNA of the CDR3 is TGTGCCACCGGAGAAATTAGCGATCAGCCCCAGCATTTT. Encoded protein: CATGEISDQPQHF. The genes are TRBV2 and TRBJ1-5; D is unresolved. Germline V gene lookup returns CDR1 SNHLY and CDR2 FYNNEI. This CDR3 region has 13 residues.

V gene TRBV6-1 combines with J gene TRBJ2-5; 10 positions agree with TRBD2. Matching the DNA end better, TRBJ2-7 makes the J call doubtful. CDR1 is MNHNS and CDR2 is SASEGT in the germline V gene. The CDR3 runs 13 residues. The CDR3 reads CASRSSGGYEQYF. CDR3 DNA sequence: TGTGCCAGCAGATCTAGCGGGGGATACGAGCAGTACTTC.

This clone has just a few counts. Other DNA sequences in this specimen translate into the identical CDR3. The V call is TRBV7-2, the J call TRBJ2-7; D is undetermined. The germline V gene has CDR1 SGHTA and CDR2 FQGNSA. Trimming took 5 bases from V and 0 from J, leaving 2 bases between them. The CDR3 totals 11 residues. This CDR3 reads CASSHSYEQYF. CDR3 sequence (DNA): TGTGCCAGCAGCCACTCCTACGAGCAGTACTTC.

This chain uses TRBV2 with TRBJ2-2, with D possibly matching TRBD2 (5 bases). This CDR3 has 15 amino acids. Germline CDR1 reads SNHLY; CDR2 reads FYNNEI. V was cut by 7 bases and J by 1 base, with 13 bases left in between. DNA of the CDR3: TGTGCCAGCAAACCAGAGGGCAGGAACACCGGGGAGCTGTTTTTT. Encoded protein: CASKPEGRNTGELFF.

The V gene is TRBV9, the J gene TRBJ2-4; no firm D call. The germline V and J ends were trimmed by 5 bases and 1 base, with 19 bases remaining between them. The germline gives CDR1 SGDLS, CDR2 YYNGEE. The CDR3 is 17 amino acids. The CDR3 loop is CASSPLDSRLAKNIQYF. For the CDR3, the DNA is TGTGCCAGCAGTCCCCTAGACTCGCGTTTGGCCAAAAACATTCAGTACTTC.

This chain uses TRBV5-1 with TRBJ1-5; D is uncertain. CDR1 SGHRS and CDR2 YFSETQ come from the germline V gene. V lost 0 bases, J lost 2 bases, and 6 bases lay in between. The CDR3 loop spans 14 amino acids. The CDR3: CASSLDSRNQPQHF. CDR3 sequence (DNA): TGCGCCAGCAGCTTGGACAGCCGCAATCAGCCCCAGCATTTT.

This chain uses TRBV4-3 with TRBJ2-1; D perhaps matches TRBD2 (7 bases). Between the trimmed V and J ends, which lost 4 bases and 4 bases, there was a span of 29 bases. CDR3 length: 20 residues. Germline V lookup: CDR1 LGHNA, CDR2 YSLEER. CDR3 residues: CASSRPIGGGSLAGYNEQFF. The CDR3 nucleotides read TGCGCCAGCAGCCGCCCGATTGGGGGCGGGAGTTTAGCTGGGTACAATGAGCAGTTCTTC.

The rearrangement joins TRBV27 to TRBJ2-7; D not certain. Germline-derived CDR1 and CDR2 are MNHEY and SMNVEV (reference sequence). The V gene lost 0 bases and the J gene lost 6 bases, with 12 bases spanning the gap. CDR3 size: 14 residues. CDR3 nucleotide sequence: TGTGCCAGCAGTTTATCGGTAGATCCTAGCGAGCAGTACTTC. It is translated as CASSLSVDPSEQYF.

The CDR3 DNA sequence: TGTGCCAGCAGCGTTTTCGGATGGGGGGCTAGCGGACTCCAAGAGACCCAGTACTTC. Translation gives CASSVFGWGASGLQETQYF. V gene TRBV7-2 combines with J gene TRBJ2-5, with D possibly being TRBD2 (7 bases). The CDR3 has 19 residues. Germline V gene lookup returns CDR1 SGHTA and CDR2 FQGNSA. V lost 5 bases, J lost 1 base, and 26 bases lay in between. The full variable domain, with the rest looked up from reference TRBV7-2 and TRBJ2-5, is GAGVSQSPSNKVTEKGKDVELRCDPISGHTALYWYRQSLGQGLEFLIYFQGNSAPDKSGLPSDRFSAERTGGSVSTLTIQRTQQEDSAVYLCASSVFGWGASGLQETQYFGPGTRLLVL.

The V and J genes are TRBV7-8 and TRBJ2-5; maybe TRBD2 (6 bases). The CDR3 runs 15 residues. CDR1 is SGHVS, CDR2 FQNEAQ, per germline. With 4 bases removed from V and 2 bases from J, the gap between germline ends came to 14 bases. Here the CDR3 DNA reads TGTGCCAGCAGCTGGACCCGGGGACTGCAAGAGACCCAGTACTTC. It codes for CASSWTRGLQETQYF.

V and J are TRBV29-1 and TRBJ1-2; 8 positions agree with TRBD1. CDR3 length equals 13 residues. Germline V gene data show CDR1 as SQVTM and CDR2 as ANQGSEA. V was clipped by 5 bases and J by 8 bases; unmatched bases: 10. CDR3 amino acids: CSVSPDRGEGYTF. The CDR3 DNA follows: TGCAGCGTTTCCCCCGACAGGGGAGAGGGCTACACCTTC.